A single sample gave rise to the 19 T cell receptor beta chains below, sequenced in a study of technical replicates of blood from several donors. The table came from immunoSEQ multiplex PCR; TCRdb's copy has only in-frame clones and leaves some out. This sample has more than 55,000 clones, with roughly nine tenths found just once. The sequenced sample consisted of T cells isolated from PBMCs. The receptors originated from a human donor in good health.

This clone was picked up a small number of times. The V call is TRBV4-1, the J call TRBJ1-1; a possible D gene is TRBD1 (5 bases). CDR1 and CDR2 from the germline V gene are MGHRA and YSYEKL. The CDR3 is 12 amino acids. Trimming took 5 bases from V and 7 from J, leaving 11 bases between them. The CDR3 coding sequence is TGCGCCAGCAGCGGGGGGACCCTTGAAGCTTTCTTT. It translates to CASSGGTLEAFF.

The chain recombines TRBV27 with TRBJ2-1; D possibly corresponds to TRBD1 (5 bases). The V gene's germline CDR1 is MNHEY and CDR2 SMNVEV (reference sequence). This CDR3 has 16 amino acids. The germline V and J ends were trimmed by 3 bases and 4 bases, with 16 bases remaining between them. DNA for the CDR3: TGTGCCAGCAGTTTGTCGGTAGGGGAAACTTACAATGAGCAGTTCTTC. Translating gives CASSLSVGETYNEQFF.

This chain uses TRBV6-1 with TRBJ1-3; 7 bases are shared with TRBD1. The CDR3 consists of 14 residues. Germline CDR1 reads MNHNS; CDR2 reads SASEGT. The V gene end was trimmed by 2 bases and the J gene end by 4 bases; junction bases not matched to a gene: 2. CDR3 protein: CASSENRGGNTIYF. In DNA, the CDR3 is TGTGCCAGCAGTGAAAACAGGGGCGGAAACACCATATATTTT.

The chain has TRBV18 and TRBJ1-4; weak D call: TRBD1 (6 bases). Per germline, CDR1 KGHSH and CDR2 LQKENI. Trimming pared 5 bases from V and 5 bases from J, leaving 6 bases between. This CDR3 region has 12 residues. The CDR3 bases are TGTGCCAGCTCAGGACAGAATGAAAAACTGTTTTTT. The encoded protein is CASSGQNEKLFF.

V is TRBV6-1 and J is TRBJ1-2, with a tentative D call TRBD1 (5 bases). CDR1 and CDR2 (germline): MNHNS, SASEGT. The V gene lost 3 bases and the J gene lost 4 bases, with 6 bases spanning the gap. This CDR3 contains 12 residues. CDR3 amino acids: CASSDRVYGYTF. The CDR3 DNA sequence: TGTGCCAGCAGTGACAGGGTCTATGGCTACACCTTC.

The J gene is TRBJ1-1, the V gene TRBV7-9, with 8 bases that match TRBD1. Germline V gene sequence: CDR1 SEHNR, CDR2 FQNEAQ (reference sequence). Unmatched junction bases numbered 3, after V lost 1 base and J lost 5 bases. This CDR3 has 14 amino acids. CDR3 protein: CASSLGTGMTEAFF. CDR3 sequence (DNA): TGTGCCAGCAGCTTAGGGACAGGGATGACTGAAGCTTTCTTT.

The chain combines TRBV2 with TRBJ2-2, with 9 bases identical to TRBD1. This CDR3 has 18 residues. CDR1 is SNHLY, CDR2 FYNNEI, per germline. The trim removed 5 bases at V and 3 bases at J, leaving 13 bases unmatched. The CDR3 here is CASSQVGQGRSHTGELFF. In DNA, the CDR3 is TGTGCCAGCAGTCAGGTGGGACAGGGCCGTTCTCACACCGGGGAGCTGTTTTTT.

The chain uses TRBV19 and TRBJ2-3, with 10 bases lining up with TRBD1. The CDR3 is 13 amino acids. The V gene's germline CDR1 is LNHDA and CDR2 SQIVND (reference sequence). V shed 10 bases and J 4 bases; nucleotides not matched to a gene: 5. DNA for the CDR3: TGTGCCACCGCGGACAGGGGGGCAGATACGCAGTATTTT. Translated, it gives CATADRGADTQYF. Full variable domain (outside the CDR3, taken from reference TRBV19 and TRBJ2-3): DGGITQSPKYLFRKEGQNVTLSCEQNLNHDAMYWYRQDPGQGLRLIYYSQIVNDFQKGDIAEGYSVSREKKESFPLTVTSAQKNPTAFYLCATADRGADTQYFGPGTRLTVL.

The gene calls are TRBV4-2 and TRBJ2-4; 11 bases align to TRBD2. The V gene's germline CDR1 is LGHNA and CDR2 YNFKEQ. Trimming at V came to 1 base and at J to 3 bases, leaving 11 bases not matched to a gene. CDR3 length: 19 residues. The CDR3 loop is CASSQGLAGGWAGKNIQYF. CDR3 DNA sequence: TGTGCCAGCAGCCAAGGTCTAGCGGGAGGCTGGGCTGGCAAAAACATTCAGTACTTC.

The genes are TRBV6-1 and TRBJ2-7, with TRBD1 identical over 9 bases. The CDR3 is made up of 14 amino acids. Germline CDR1 is MNHNS and CDR2 is SASEGT. V was pared by 5 bases and J by 2 bases, with 4 bases of the junction left unmatched. CDR3 nucleotide sequence: TGTGCCAGCAGTAACAGACAGGGGGCCTACGAGCAGTACTTC. It encodes CASSNRQGAYEQYF.

The V call is TRBV5-6, the J call TRBJ2-1; D not certain. V was clipped by 2 bases and J by 8 bases, with 17 bases between them. The V gene's germline CDR1 is SGHDT and CDR2 YYEEEE. This CDR3 spans 15 amino acids. The CDR3 sequence: CASSFTTFAFDEQFF. DNA for the CDR3: TGTGCCAGCAGCTTCACGACATTCGCTTTCGATGAGCAGTTCTTC.

This sequence joins TRBV25-1 and TRBJ1-5; 7 bases are shared with TRBD1. Germline trimming cut 6 bases from V and 2 bases from J; bases unmatched to any gene: 1. Germline lookup yields CDR1 MGHDK and CDR2 SYGVNS. The CDR3 spans 13 residues. This chain's CDR3 is CASRGQGNQPQHF. The CDR3 bases are TGTGCCAGCAGAGGACAGGGCAATCAGCCCCAGCATTTT.

This clone was found once. This rearrangement joins TRBV19 to TRBJ2-7; TRBD1 agrees at 8 bases. The V gene end was trimmed by 7 bases and the J gene end by 0 bases; junction bases not matched to a gene: 5. The germline V gene encodes CDR1 LNHDA and CDR2 SQIVND (reference sequence). The CDR3 runs 14 residues. The CDR3 loop is CASKGTGHSYEQYF. CDR3 bases: TGTGCCAGTAAGGGGACAGGACACTCCTACGAGCAGTACTTC.

This chain joins TRBV7-9 and TRBJ2-7; 9 nucleotides align to TRBD1. This CDR3 comprises 17 residues. CDR1 is SEHNR, CDR2 FQNEAQ, per germline (reference sequence). Losses at the gene ends were 2 bases for V and 3 bases for J; bases not matched to a gene: 11. CDR3 nucleotides: TGTGCCAGCAGCTTAACAGGGGGCGATATCGGGGGCTACGAGCAGTACTTC. As protein: CASSLTGGDIGGYEQYF.

The CDR3 nucleotides are TGTGCCAGCAGTGAAGCTTCAGCGACTGAAGCTTTCTTT. Its protein product is CASSEASATEAFF. V gene TRBV2 combines with J gene TRBJ1-1; no definite D call. V gave up 0 bases and J gave up 5 bases, with 7 bases separating them. CDR1 and CDR2 from the germline V gene are SNHLY and FYNNEI. This CDR3 region has 13 residues.

By share, this clone ranks as medium-sized. The CDR3, as DNA: TGCAGTGCCACTAACACCGGGGAGCTGTTTTTT. Its protein product is CSATNTGELFF. The J gene is TRBJ2-2, the V gene TRBV20-1; no reliable D call. The length of the CDR3 is 11 residues. Deletions cut 6 bases from V and 2 bases from J, with 4 bases between. Germline values: CDR1 DFQATT, CDR2 SNEGSKA (reference sequence).

CDR3 DNA sequence: TGCAGTGCTAGAGATATGACTGAAGCTTTCTTT. This gives the protein CSARDMTEAFF. The chain couples TRBV20-1 to TRBJ1-1; no definite D call. Germline CDR1 and CDR2: DFQATT and SNEGSKA (reference sequence). This CDR3 spans 11 amino acids. Trimming shortened V by 0 bases and J by 5 bases, and 4 bases separated the two germline ends.

J is TRBJ2-7 and V is TRBV5-1, with 8 bases that match TRBD1. V dropped 4 bases and J dropped 3; count of bases not matched to a gene: 6. Germline CDR1 reads SGHRS; CDR2 reads YFSETQ. The CDR3 is 14 amino acids. This CDR3 is CASSHGQGDYEQYF. CDR3 DNA sequence: TGCGCCAGCAGCCATGGACAGGGTGACTACGAGCAGTACTTC.

J is TRBJ2-1 and V is TRBV19; D is undetermined. The germline V gene encodes CDR1 LNHDA and CDR2 SQIVND (reference sequence). The V gene lost 1 base and the J gene lost 6 bases, with 10 bases spanning the gap. The CDR3 extends over 14 amino acids. In nucleotides, the CDR3 is TGTGCCAGTAGTATAGGAGCATTCTCCAATGAGCAGTTCTTC. This codes for CASSIGAFSNEQFF.